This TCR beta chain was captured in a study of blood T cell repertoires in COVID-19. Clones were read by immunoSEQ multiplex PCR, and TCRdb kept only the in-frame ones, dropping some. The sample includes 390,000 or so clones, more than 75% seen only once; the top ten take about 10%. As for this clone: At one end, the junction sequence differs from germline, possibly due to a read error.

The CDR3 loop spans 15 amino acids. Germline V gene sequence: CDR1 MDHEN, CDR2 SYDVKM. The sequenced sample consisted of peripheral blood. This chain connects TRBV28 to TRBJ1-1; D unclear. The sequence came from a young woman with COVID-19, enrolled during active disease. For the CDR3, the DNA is TGTGCCAGCACTTTACTACGGGGAGATCTCACTGAAGCTTTCTTT. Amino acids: CASTLLRGDLTEAFF.